The 14 T cell receptor beta chains below come from one sample, sequenced in a study of T cell changes during pregnancy in multiple sclerosis (dated by TCRdb to 2018 to 2020). Receptors were amplified or captured by the immunoSEQ multiplex PCR assay. The clones in this table, taken by TCRdb from immuneACCESS, are in-frame only. Not every clone is retained; where verified, under half of the shortfall comes from an unresolved V gene, and the cause of the rest is unknown. The sample table lists 85,000 to 130,000 clones, about 89% of them with a count of one. 1.6% of the sample rests with the top ten. This specimen consisted of peripheral blood, obtained before pregnancy. These receptors were obtained from a female donor with multiple sclerosis, enrolled in a pregnancy study.

This chain links TRBV5-1 with TRBJ2-4; D gene uncertain. CDR1 SGHRS and CDR2 YFSETQ come from the germline V gene. This CDR3 region has 19 residues. Trimming stripped 4 bases from V and 0 bases from J, with 23 bases between. In nucleotides, the CDR3 is TGCGCCAGCAGCCGCGAATTAACTGACTCGATAATAGCCAAAAACATTCAGTACTTC. Encoded protein: CASSRELTDSIIAKNIQYF. The complete variable domain, with remaining parts taken from reference TRBV5-1 and TRBJ2-4, reads KAGVTQTPRYLIKTRGQQVTLSCSPISGHRSVSWYQQTPGQGLQFLFEYFSETQRNKGNFPGRFSGRQFSNSRSEMNVSTLELGDSALYLCASSRELTDSIIAKNIQYFGAGTRLSVL.

The V call is TRBV5-1, the J call TRBJ2-2; D uncertain. Trimming took off 0 bases at V and 1 base at J, with 7 bases between the two ends. Germline V gene data show CDR1 as SGHRS and CDR2 as YFSETQ. The CDR3 contains 15 residues. The DNA of the CDR3 is TGCGCCAGCAGCTTGGATGGCAGGAACACCGGGGAGCTGTTTTTT. This gives the protein CASSLDGRNTGELFF.

The chain employs TRBV13 and TRBJ1-2; tentatively, D is TRBD1 (5 bases). The CDR3 contains 15 residues. V dropped 1 base and J dropped 0 bases, with 9 bases sitting between them. Germline CDR1 and CDR2: PRHDT and FYEKMQ (reference sequence). CDR3 in amino acids: CASSLEQAANYGYTF. The DNA for the CDR3 is TGTGCCAGCAGCTTAGAACAGGCTGCTAACTATGGCTACACCTTC.

CDR3 protein: CASSMGGSSYNEQFF. The CDR3 DNA follows: TGTGCCAGCAGTATGGGGGGGAGCTCCTACAATGAGCAGTTCTTC. The V call is TRBV6-4, the J call TRBJ2-1; 7 bases line up with TRBD2. The length of the CDR3 is 15 residues. Germline values: CDR1 MRHNA, CDR2 SNTAGT. V was clipped by 5 bases and J by 0 bases; unmatched bases: 4.

J is TRBJ2-1 and V is TRBV5-8; maybe TRBD1 (5 bases). The germline V and J ends were trimmed by 2 bases and 9 bases, with 21 bases remaining between them. Germline CDR1 SGHTS, CDR2 YDEGEE. The CDR3 is made up of 16 amino acids. CDR3 in amino acids: CASSLVVGRVSPEQFF. The CDR3 bases are TGTGCCAGCAGCTTAGTCGTGGGCAGGGTTTCGCCTGAGCAGTTCTTC.

The chain uses TRBV18 and TRBJ2-1, with a weak D call TRBD1 (5 bases). The CDR3 is 14 residues long. V was clipped by 3 bases and J by 4 bases, with 10 bases between them. The V gene's germline CDR1 is KGHSH and CDR2 LQKENI. The CDR3 reads CASSPAGSYNEQFF. The CDR3 bases are TGTGCCAGCTCACCGGCAGGGTCGTACAATGAGCAGTTCTTC.

The J gene is TRBJ2-3, the V gene TRBV14, with 11 bases matching TRBD1. With 5 bases clipped from V and 6 bases from J, the junction kept 7 bases outside the gene matches. The CDR3 is made up of 15 amino acids. Germline V gene data show CDR1 as SGHDN and CDR2 as FVKESK. The CDR3 bases are TGTGCCAGCAGCAAATGGACAGGGGGCGTCGATACGCAGTATTTT. Residues: CASSKWTGGVDTQYF.

This chain joins TRBV19 and TRBJ2-1, with 11 nucleotides matching TRBD2. CDR3 length equals 13 residues. Unmatched junction bases numbered 4, after V lost 6 bases and J lost 9 bases. Germline CDR1 is LNHDA and CDR2 is SQIVND (reference sequence). For the CDR3, the DNA is TGTGCCAGTAGAACTAGCGGGAGCGCTGAGCAGTTCTTC. Translating gives CASRTSGSAEQFF.

The chain's CDR3 is CAYDYSSDEQFF. CDR3 DNA sequence: TGTGCCTACGACTACTCCAGTGATGAGCAGTTCTTC. This chain uses TRBV30 with TRBJ2-1, with D tentatively TRBD2 (5 bases). With 7 bases removed from V and 8 bases from J, the gap between germline ends came to 15 bases. This CDR3 spans 12 amino acids. The germline gives CDR1 GTSNPN, CDR2 SVGIG (reference sequence).

This clone occurred once. In nucleotides, the CDR3 is TGCGCCAGCGGGGGGGGGTGGGGAAATACTAACTATGGCTACACCTTC. Translation gives CASGGGWGNTNYGYTF. The V call is TRBV23-1, the J call TRBJ1-2; weak D call: TRBD1 (5 bases). TRBV23-1 is an open reading frame whose function is uncertain. CDR3 length: 16 residues. Trimming removed 8 bases at V and 0 bases at J, with 19 bases between.

The chain combines TRBV5-5 with TRBJ1-2, with TRBD1 as a possible D gene (5 bases). The CDR3 runs to 17 residues. CDR1 is SGHKS and CDR2 is YYEKEE in the germline V gene (reference sequence). Trimming stripped 0 bases from V and 2 bases from J, with 17 bases between. The CDR3 protein is CASSLAFIRQSNYGYTF. In nucleotides, the CDR3 is TGTGCCAGCAGCTTGGCCTTTATAAGACAGAGCAACTATGGCTACACCTTC.

The chain has TRBV6-1 and TRBJ1-2; D possibly corresponds to TRBD1 (5 bases). Trimming pared 8 bases from V and 4 bases from J, leaving 11 bases between. Germline V gives CDR1 MNHNS, CDR2 SASEGT. The CDR3 totals 12 residues. The CDR3 DNA reads TGTGCCAGCGATCAGGGAGGCTATGGCTACACCTTC. It encodes CASDQGGYGYTF.

This chain joins TRBV28 and TRBJ2-5, with 9 bases identical to TRBD1. The CDR3 is 15 amino acids. Losses at the gene ends were 0 bases for V and 4 bases for J; bases not matched to a gene: 3. CDR1 MDHEN and CDR2 SYDVKM come from the germline V gene. The CDR3 here is CASSLWWGQGETQYF. The CDR3 nucleotides read TGTGCCAGCAGTTTATGGTGGGGACAGGGAGAGACCCAGTACTTC.

V gene TRBV7-2 combines with J gene TRBJ2-3, with TRBD1 matching over 7 bases. Germline CDR1 SGHTA, CDR2 FQGNSA. The length of the CDR3 is 15 residues. V trimming: 7 bases; J trimming: 3 bases; junction bases outside the gene matches: 10. The CDR3 reads CASTGDRRGTDTQYF. The DNA for the CDR3 is TGTGCCAGCACTGGGGACAGAAGAGGAACAGATACGCAGTATTTT. Variable domain in full (rest from reference TRBV7-2 and TRBJ2-3): GAGVSQSPSNKVTEKGKDVELRCDPISGHTALYWYRQSLGQGLEFLIYFQGNSAPDKSGLPSDRFSAERTGGSVSTLTIQRTQQEDSAVYLCASTGDRRGTDTQYFGPGTRLTVL.